This T cell receptor beta chain originates from a study of blood T cell repertoires in COVID-19. About the research overall: Material from acute and convalescent COVID-19 was sourced from the United States, Italy and Spain. T cells, B-cell-depleted T cells, or PBMCs provided the cDNA or gDNA that served as material.

The germline V and J ends were trimmed by 2 bases and 3 bases, with 14 bases remaining between them. CDR1 is MGHRA and CDR2 is YSYEKL in the germline V gene. This CDR3 has 15 residues. Methods used by the authors: Estimation of nucleated cell counts was performed using reference gene primer amplification. TCRdb keeps only in-frame clones here, not all; method: immunoSEQ multiplex PCR. D and trimming were read from the DNA, whereas the V and J calls and clone size are those reported in that table. The sample includes about 120,000 clones, around 82% of them seen just once. The gene calls are TRBV4-1 and TRBJ2-7; perhaps TRBD1 as D (6 bases). The source of this sequence is a human donor in a cohort sampled during active COVID-19. The material sequenced was peripheral blood. For the CDR3, the DNA is TGCGCCAGCAGCCAAAGCACAGGGCCGCTCTACGAGCAGTACTTC. Translation gives CASSQSTGPLYEQYF.